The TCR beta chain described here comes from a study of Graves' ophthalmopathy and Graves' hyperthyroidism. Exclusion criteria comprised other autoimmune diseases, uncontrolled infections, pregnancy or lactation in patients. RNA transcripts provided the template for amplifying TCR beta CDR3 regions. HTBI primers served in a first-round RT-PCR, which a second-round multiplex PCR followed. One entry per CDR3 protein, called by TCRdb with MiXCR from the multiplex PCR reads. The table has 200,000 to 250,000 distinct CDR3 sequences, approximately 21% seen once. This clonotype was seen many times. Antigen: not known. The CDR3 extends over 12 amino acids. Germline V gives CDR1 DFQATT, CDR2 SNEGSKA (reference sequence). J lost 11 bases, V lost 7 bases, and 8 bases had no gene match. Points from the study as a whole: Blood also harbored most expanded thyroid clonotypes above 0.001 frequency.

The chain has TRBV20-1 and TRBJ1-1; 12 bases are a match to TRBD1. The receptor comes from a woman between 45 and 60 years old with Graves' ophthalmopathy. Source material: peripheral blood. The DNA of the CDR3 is TGCAGTGGGGAAGGGACAGGGGGCCGGGCTTTCTTT. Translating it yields CSGEGTGGRAFF.